A selection of T cell receptor beta chains follows, all from one sample in a study of blood T cell repertoires in COVID-19. Assay: immunoSEQ multiplex PCR; the TCRdb copy retains only in-frame clones and omits some. The data contain about 160,000 clones, 76% of them singletons. Sequencing was carried out using peripheral blood. The source is an elderly woman with acute or convalescent COVID-19. The CDR3 runs from the conserved cysteine through the conserved F or W. D genes are given only for firm matches. Only part of the rows carry a size: once, few, many, or a class if the clone is expanded.

CDR3nt | CDR3aa | len | d_gene | j_gene | abundance | v_gene
TGTGCCAGCAGTGCCGGTAGCGCCAACGTCCTGACTTTC | CASSAGSANVLTF | 13 | . | TRBJ2-6 | . | TRBV12-3/TRBV12-4
TGTGCCAGTAGTGCGGACACTTTTCAGCCCCAGCATTTT | CASSADTFQPQHF | 13 | . | TRBJ1-5 | . | TRBV19
TGTGCCAGCAGCTTGGGACTACAATCCTACAATGAGCAGTTCTTC | CASSLGLQSYNEQFF | 15 | TRBD2 | TRBJ2-1 | few | TRBV11-3
TGTGCCAGCAGTCCTACTACAGGGCCCAGCGCTGGCTACACCTTC | CASSPTTGPSAGYTF | 15 | . | TRBJ1-2 | . | TRBV5-6
TGTGCCAGCAGCTGGTCGGGGGGACCTAATTCACCCCTCCACTTT | CASSWSGGPNSPLHF | 15 | . | TRBJ1-6 | . | TRBV7-3
TGTGCCATCAGTGACTCTAGCGGGAGTAACAATGAGCAGTTCTTC | CAISDSSGSNNEQFF | 15 | TRBD2 | TRBJ2-1 | . | TRBV10-3
TGCGCCAGCAGCTTGGGCCGACAGGGGGCCCAAGAGACCCAGTACTTC | CASSLGRQGAQETQYF | 16 | TRBD1 | TRBJ2-5 | . | TRBV5-1
TGTGCCAGTAGTATGTTCCTCAGGGGGTGGAACTATGGCTACACCTTC | CASSMFLRGWNYGYTF | 16 | TRBD1 | TRBJ1-2 | . | TRBV19
TGTGCCAGCAGTAGTAACAGGGTTTACAACTCCGGGGAGCTGTTTTTT | CASSSNRVYNSGELFF | 16 | . | TRBJ2-2 | . | TRBV2
TGTGCCAGCTCACCGGACAGGGTACAAGAGACCCAGTACTTC | CASSPDRVQETQYF | 14 | TRBD1 | TRBJ2-5 | . | TRBV18
TGTGCCAGCAGTTCGGGGAGCGGGGTGGGGACAGATACGCAGTATTTT | CASSSGSGVGTDTQYF | 16 | TRBD2 | TRBJ2-3 | few | TRBV6-6
TGCGCCAGCAGCTCCCCCTCTCGAGGAAGCACCGGGGAGCTGTTTTTT | CASSSPSRGSTGELFF | 16 | . | TRBJ2-2 | few | TRBV5-1
TGTGCCAGCAGCGTAGGTGCAGATAGCAATCAGCCCCAGCATTTT | CASSVGADSNQPQHF | 15 | . | TRBJ1-5 | . | TRBV9
TGTGCCAGCCGCCTCGGACAGGGGAGTTCACCCCTCCACTTT | CASRLGQGSSPLHF | 14 | TRBD1 | TRBJ1-6 | . | TRBV7-8
TGTGCCAGCTCACCACCGACGACAGGAGTTATTAACTATGGCTACACCTTC | CASSPPTTGVINYGYTF | 17 | . | TRBJ1-2 | . | TRBV18
TGTGCCACCAGTGATTCCAACAGGGGGAAGAATCCGCCCCAGCATTTT | CATSDSNRGKNPPQHF | 16 | TRBD1 | TRBJ1-5 | . | TRBV24-1
TGTGCCAGCAGTTACAAAAGAGGGGGTTTCAATCAGCCCCAGCATTTT | CASSYKRGGFNQPQHF | 16 | . | TRBJ1-5 | . | TRBV6-6
TGTGCCAGCTCAGAACAGGGGAACTATGGCTACACCTTC | CASSEQGNYGYTF | 13 | TRBD1 | TRBJ1-2 | . | TRBV18
TGTGCCAGCAGCGTGACAGGGTTGACTGAAGCTTTCTTT | CASSVTGLTEAFF | 13 | TRBD1 | TRBJ1-1 | few | TRBV9
TGTGCCAGCAGCCTCCACCCGGGACAGGGGGCTCTTTATGGCTACACCTTC | CASSLHPGQGALYGYTF | 17 | TRBD1 | TRBJ1-2 | . | TRBV27
TGTGCCAGTAGTATAGTGCCTAGCGGGAGATTGGCCGAGCAGTACTTC | CASSIVPSGRLAEQYF | 16 | TRBD2 | TRBJ2-7 | . | TRBV19
TGTGCCAGCAGCTCCTCGACTAGCGGGGTGAACGGGGAGCTGTTTTTT | CASSSSTSGVNGELFF | 16 | TRBD2 | TRBJ2-2 | . | TRBV7-3
TGCAGTGTGCTATTGAACACTGAAGCTTTCTTT | CSVLLNTEAFF | 11 | . | TRBJ1-1 | . | TRBV20-1
TGCAGTGCCTTGCCGGACACTGAAGCTTTCTTT | CSALPDTEAFF | 11 | . | TRBJ1-1 | . | TRBV20-1
TGTGCCAGCAGAATCACTAGCGGGAGATCCTACGAGCAGTACTTC | CASRITSGRSYEQYF | 15 | TRBD2 | TRBJ2-7 | once | TRBV6-5
TGCGCCAGCAGCTTGGTAGAGGCGAACACTGAAGCTTTCTTT | CASSLVEANTEAFF | 14 | . | TRBJ1-1 | . | TRBV5-1
TGTGCCAGCAGCCAGGGGGGCGACAGGCGACCCTACGAGCAGTACTTC | CASSQGGDRRPYEQYF | 16 | . | TRBJ2-7 | . | TRBV21-1
TGTGCCAGCTCACCACCGGGACAAAGCTCTGGAAACACCATATATTTT | CASSPPGQSSGNTIYF | 16 | . | TRBJ1-3 | . | TRBV18
TGCAGCGTTGGGACAGGTAGGGGAGATACGCAGTATTTT | CSVGTGRGDTQYF | 13 | TRBD1 | TRBJ2-3 | . | TRBV29-1
TGTGCCAGCAGCCCCCGGCCGACAGTTTATAGCAATCAGCCCCAGCATTTT | CASSPRPTVYSNQPQHF | 17 | . | TRBJ1-5 | once | TRBV7-2
TGTGCCTGGAGTGTACGACAGGGGGCAGATACGCAGTATTTT | CAWSVRQGADTQYF | 14 | TRBD1 | TRBJ2-3 | . | TRBV30
TGTGCCAGCAGCACCACAGGTTCTGGACAGACCCAGTACTTC | CASSTTGSGQTQYF | 14 | . | TRBJ2-5 | . | TRBV7-6
TGTGCCAGTAGTAAACGGGGCTTGGTACGGGACAAATCCTACGAGCAGTACTTC | CASSKRGLVRDKSYEQYF | 18 | . | TRBJ2-7 | . | TRBV19
TGTGCCAGCAGCTTCCCCGCGGCTCGCCACACTGAAGCTTTCTTT | CASSFPAARHTEAFF | 15 | . | TRBJ1-1 | . | TRBV7-9
TGTGCCAGCAGCGCCACAGGGTCAAACTATGGCTACACCTTC | CASSATGSNYGYTF | 14 | . | TRBJ1-2 | . | TRBV9
TGTGCCAGCTCACGACTAGCGGAATACAATGAGCAGTTCTTC | CASSRLAEYNEQFF | 14 | TRBD2 | TRBJ2-1 | . | TRBV18
TGTGCCAGCAGCTACGACAGGGAAATGGATGAAAAACTGTTTTTT | CASSYDREMDEKLFF | 15 | TRBD1 | TRBJ1-4 | once | TRBV7-9
TGTGCCAGCAGCTGGGGACTAGCGGGGGACTCCTACAATGAGCAGTTCTTC | CASSWGLAGDSYNEQFF | 17 | TRBD2 | TRBJ2-1 | many | TRBV5-6
TGTGCCAGCAGCCCGCTGGCGGGGGAACTGGAGACCCAGTACTTC | CASSPLAGELETQYF | 15 | TRBD2 | TRBJ2-5 | . | TRBV7-6
TGTGCCACCAGCAGAGAGCAAGGACAGGGGGCAACAGATACGCAGTATTTT | CATSREQGQGATDTQYF | 17 | TRBD1 | TRBJ2-3 | . | TRBV15
TGTGCCAGCAGTTTTACTAGCGGGAGTCAGTATTTT | CASSFTSGSQYF | 12 | TRBD2 | TRBJ2-3 | few | TRBV12-3/TRBV12-4
TGTGCCAGCAGCCCAATCCGGGGGACTACAGGGGCCAACGTCCTGACTTTC | CASSPIRGTTGANVLTF | 17 | TRBD2 | TRBJ2-6 | . | TRBV7-3
TGCGCTAGCAGTGAGCTACAGGGGGATCAGCCCCAGCATTTT | CASSELQGDQPQHF | 14 | TRBD1 | TRBJ1-5 | . | TRBV10-1
TGTGCCAGTAGGAACAGGCAGAACACTGAAGCTTTCTTT | CASRNRQNTEAFF | 13 | . | TRBJ1-1 | . | TRBV19
TGTGCCAGCAGCCAAAAAATAGTTGCAACTAATGAAAAACTGTTTTTT | CASSQKIVATNEKLFF | 16 | . | TRBJ1-4 | . | TRBV3-1/TRBV3-2
TGTGCCAGCAGCTTACGGGTACGGGAGACCCAGTACTTC | CASSLRVRETQYF | 13 | . | TRBJ2-5 | . | TRBV7-6
TGTGCCAGCAGCTCGTTAGGGAGGGTCCAAGAGACCCAGTACTTC | CASSSLGRVQETQYF | 15 | TRBD2 | TRBJ2-5 | few | TRBV5-6
TGTGCCAGCAGCTTGACTAGCGGGAGGCACAATGAGCAGTTCTTC | CASSLTSGRHNEQFF | 15 | TRBD2 | TRBJ2-1 | few | TRBV7-9